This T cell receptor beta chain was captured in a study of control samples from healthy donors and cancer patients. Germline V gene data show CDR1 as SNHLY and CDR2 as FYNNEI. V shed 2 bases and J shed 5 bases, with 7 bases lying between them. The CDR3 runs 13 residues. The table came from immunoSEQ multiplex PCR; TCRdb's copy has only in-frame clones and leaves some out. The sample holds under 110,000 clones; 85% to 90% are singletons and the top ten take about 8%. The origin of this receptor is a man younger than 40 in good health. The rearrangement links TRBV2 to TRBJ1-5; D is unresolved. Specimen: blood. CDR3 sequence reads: CASSESGYQPQHF. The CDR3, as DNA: TGTGCCAGCAGTGAATCAGGATATCAGCCCCAGCATTTT. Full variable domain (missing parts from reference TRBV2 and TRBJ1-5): EPEVTQTPSHQVTQMGQEVILRCVPISNHLYFYWYRQILGQKVEFLVSFYNNEISEKSEIFDDQFSVERPDGSNFTLKIRSTKLEDSAMYFCASSESGYQPQHFGDGTRLSIL.